This T cell receptor beta chain comes out of a study of T cells after yellow fever vaccination. Findings of the study overall: In post-booster samples, most primary-vaccination clones reappeared (roughly 96% CD4, around 87% CD8).

V trimming: 2 bases; J trimming: 7 bases; junction bases outside the gene matches: 7. The CDR3 sequence is 15 residues long. Germline V gives CDR1 LGHNA, CDR2 YNFKEQ. TCRdb redid the calling of the 5' RACE reads with MiXCR, one entry per CDR3 protein. The sample consists of about 240,000 distinct CDR3 sequences, less than 9% of them appearing once. To note about this clonotype: No antigen is known for it.

The V call is TRBV4-2, the J call TRBJ2-1; 8 bases line up with TRBD2. This receptor was identified in a man aged 25-45 years who received the YFV17D yellow fever vaccine. The source material was CD4+ T cells sorted from PBMCs, sampled 15 days after the yellow fever booster vaccination. The CDR3 is CASSQPPGLENEQFF. The CDR3 region has the DNA TGTGCCAGCAGCCAACCACCGGGACTAGAGAATGAGCAGTTCTTC.